This T cell receptor beta chain was documented in a study of blood T cell repertoires in COVID-19. About the study: Acute and convalescent COVID-19 specimens originated in the United States, Italy and Spain. The analysed material was cDNA or gDNA that came from T cells, B-cell-depleted T cells, or PBMCs.

This clone was detected only a few times. Authors' analysis steps: Cell counts per sample came from amplifying reference gene primers. TCRdb's copy holds only in-frame clones and misses some; the assay was immunoSEQ multiplex PCR. For V, J and clone size, that table is used; D and trimming come from the DNA. The data hold hundreds of thousands of clones, with approximately 86% observed a single time. Trimming cost V 2 bases and J 2 bases; bases outside gene matches: 5. Germline CDR1 SGHRS, CDR2 YFSETQ. The CDR3 totals 15 residues. While infection was still active, Seattle patients were enrolled and then followed longitudinally.

The sequenced material came from peripheral blood. The sequence was obtained from a woman in her 70s with COVID-19, enrolled during active disease. The J gene is TRBJ2-7, the V gene TRBV5-1, with 9 bases aligning to TRBD1. In nucleotides, the CDR3 is TGCGCCAGCAGCTTTTGGACAGGGGAGCCCTACGAGCAGTACTTC. Protein product: CASSFWTGEPYEQYF.